This T cell receptor beta chain emerged from a study of blood T cell repertoires in COVID-19. Study summary: COVID-19 samples collected from the United States, Italy and Spain covered acute and convalescent phases. PBMCs, B-cell-depleted T cells, or T cells provided the cDNA or gDNA that made up the material.

In the original processing: Amplification of reference gene primers was used by the study to estimate nucleated cell counts. Data came from immunoSEQ multiplex PCR; TCRdb stores just in-frame clones and leaves some out. Clonal size and the V and J genes are those of that table, whereas D and trimming came from the DNA. The table lists roughly 65,000 clones, 86% of them singletons. Germline V lookup: CDR1 SEHNR, CDR2 FQNEAQ (reference sequence). V dropped 3 bases and J dropped 7; count of bases not matched to a gene: 8. The CDR3 has 15 amino acids. The source is an older woman with acute or convalescent COVID-19. This chain links TRBV7-9 with TRBJ2-4; 8 bases align to TRBD2. Material for sequencing was peripheral blood. In DNA form, the CDR3 reads TGTGCCAGCAGCTTCTCACGGGGGGGCTTGAACATTCAGTACTTC. This sequence encodes CASSFSRGGLNIQYF.